Listed below are T cell receptor beta chains from one sample, sequenced in a study of T cell responses to AZD1222 COVID-19 vaccine. Profiled with immunoSEQ multiplex PCR; TCRdb holds only in-frame clones, not every one. This table has 170,000 or so clones, around 87% appearing once. The material sequenced was peripheral blood, taken on day 0 of AZD1222 vaccination. The receptors stem from an adult in good health. CDR3s include the opening cysteine and the closing phenylalanine or tryptophan. A D gene is named only where the DNA matches it firmly. Rows give clone size only sometimes, using once, few, many, or a class for an expanded clone.

-,TRBJ1-2,-,TRBV24-1,CATSDLNRNYGYTF,TGTGCCACCAGTGATTTGAACAGGAACTATGGCTACACCTTC
TRBD1,TRBJ1-2,-,TRBV14,CASSQERTGGGGYTF,TGTGCCAGCAGCCAAGAACGGACAGGGGGCGGGGGCTACACCTTC
TRBD2,TRBJ2-5,-,TRBV9,CASSVGGLAGVRETQYF,TGTGCCAGCAGCGTAGGGGGGCTAGCGGGAGTTCGAGAGACCCAGTACTTC
TRBD2,TRBJ2-7,-,TRBV4-1,CASSQESSGRVYEQYF,TGCGCCAGCAGCCAAGAGTCTAGCGGGAGAGTCTACGAGCAGTACTTC
-,TRBJ1-1,-,TRBV6-5,CASSQGKLNTEAFF,TGTGCCAGCAGCCAGGGGAAGTTGAACACTGAAGCTTTCTTT
-,TRBJ1-4,many,TRBV5-6,CASSLDEKLFF,TGTGCCAGCAGCTTGGATGAAAAACTGTTTTTT
-,TRBJ1-5,-,TRBV28,CASSPPASDNQPQHF,TGTGCCAGCAGTCCGCCCGCGTCAGATAACCAGCCCCAGCATTTT
TRBD2,TRBJ2-5,-,TRBV30,CAWSYAGVETQYF,TGTGCCTGGAGTTATGCGGGAGTAGAGACCCAGTACTTC
-,TRBJ2-7,-,TRBV2,CASSRDRVEQYF,TGTGCCAGCAGCCGGGATAGGGTAGAGCAGTACTTC
TRBD1,TRBJ1-5,-,TRBV4-1,CASSPVKGGGQGYQPQHF,TGCGCCAGCAGCCCAGTCAAGGGAGGTGGACAGGGATATCAGCCCCAGCATTTT
-,TRBJ1-1,-,TRBV27,CASALGLGSTEAFF,TGTGCCAGCGCCTTGGGGCTAGGGTCCACTGAAGCTTTCTTT
TRBD1,TRBJ2-7,many,TRBV5-1,CASSLAKDRGTYEQYF,TGCGCCAGCAGCTTGGCCAAGGACAGGGGAACCTACGAGCAGTACTTC
TRBD1,TRBJ1-1,-,TRBV6-2/TRBV6-3,CASSRRTGEEAFF,TGTGCCAGCAGCCGTCGGACAGGGGAGGAAGCTTTCTTT
TRBD2,TRBJ2-7,-,TRBV19,CASSWGTSDYEQYF,TGTGCCAGTAGTTGGGGGACTAGCGATTACGAGCAGTACTTC
-,TRBJ2-7,once,TRBV18,CASSPDGEQYF,TGTGCCAGCTCACCGGACGGCGAGCAGTACTTC
-,TRBJ1-5,-,TRBV30,CAWSAAGRDSNQPQHF,TGTGCCTGGAGTGCCGCGGGTAGGGATAGCAATCAGCCCCAGCATTTT
-,TRBJ1-4,-,TRBV5-6,CASSFRDGVEKLFF,TGTGCCAGCAGCTTCCGGGACGGTGTTGAAAAACTGTTTTTT
-,TRBJ2-3,-,TRBV6-1,CASSDRTDTQYF,TGTGCCAGCAGTGACCGTACAGATACGCAGTATTTT
TRBD1,TRBJ2-2,-,TRBV3-1/TRBV3-2,CASSQPGTGAPGELFF,TGTGCCAGCAGCCAACCGGGGACAGGGGCCCCCGGGGAGCTGTTTTTT
TRBD2,TRBJ2-7,-,TRBV30,CAWRASGRSSYEQYF,TGTGCCTGGAGGGCTAGCGGGAGGTCCTCCTACGAGCAGTACTTC
-,TRBJ1-2,-,TRBV30,CAWSVMRGSGYTF,TGTGCCTGGAGTGTAATGAGGGGGAGTGGCTACACCTTC
-,TRBJ2-2,-,TRBV11-2,CASSPGLAGELFF,TGTGCCAGCAGCCCCGGGTTAGCCGGGGAGCTGTTTTTT
-,TRBJ1-3,-,TRBV6-2/TRBV6-3,CASSLDRPPNTIYF,TGTGCCAGCAGCCTAGATCGGCCCCCTAACACCATATATTTT
TRBD1,TRBJ1-5,-,TRBV28,CASSLRTGNSNQPQHF,TGTGCCAGCAGTTTAAGGACAGGGAATAGCAATCAGCCCCAGCATTTT
-,TRBJ2-7,-,TRBV5-1,CASSLSVTDSYEQYF,TGCGCCAGCAGCTTGTCCGTAACGGATTCCTACGAGCAGTACTTC
TRBD2,TRBJ2-7,many,TRBV7-3,CASSQAGTSPYEQYF,TGTGCCAGCAGCCAAGCCGGGACTAGTCCCTACGAGCAGTACTTC
TRBD2,TRBJ2-7,-,TRBV5-1,CASSLTGTSFDEQYF,TGCGCCAGCAGCTTGACCGGGACTAGTTTCGACGAGCAGTACTTC
-,TRBJ2-1,-,TRBV7-3,CASSSYGPRGRSYNEQFF,TGTGCCAGCAGCTCTTATGGCCCGAGGGGCAGGTCCTACAATGAGCAGTTCTTC
TRBD2,TRBJ2-1,few,TRBV11-2,CASSLAGGLAHYNEQFF,TGTGCCAGCAGCTTAGCCGGGGGACTAGCGCATTACAATGAGCAGTTCTTC
-,TRBJ1-5,-,TRBV19,CASTPRGGQPQHF,TGTGCCAGTACCCCAAGGGGGGGACAGCCCCAGCATTTT
-,TRBJ1-1,-,TRBV27,CASSLSAGDYIMGAFF,TGTGCCAGCAGTTTATCGGCAGGTGACTATATTATGGGGGCTTTCTTT
TRBD1,TRBJ1-6,-,TRBV5-1,CASSLGATGGFNSPLHF,TGCGCCAGCAGCTTGGGGGCGACAGGGGGTTTTAATTCACCCCTCCACTTT
TRBD1,TRBJ2-5,-,TRBV2,CASGRDRVETQYF,TGTGCCAGCGGGAGGGACAGGGTAGAGACCCAGTACTTC
TRBD1,TRBJ2-5,-,TRBV3-1/TRBV3-2,CASSQDEGDREETQYF,TGTGCCAGCAGCCAAGATGAGGGGGACAGGGAAGAGACCCAGTACTTC
-,TRBJ1-1,-,TRBV9,CASSVGRLNTEAFF,TGTGCCAGCAGCGTAGGACGGTTGAACACTGAAGCTTTCTTT
TRBD1,TRBJ1-1,-,TRBV9,CASSAQTGAPNEAFF,TGTGCCAGCAGCGCCCAGACAGGGGCCCCAAATGAAGCTTTCTTT
-,TRBJ1-6,-,TRBV7-2,CASSLEGEIGAPLHF,TGTGCCAGCAGCTTAGAGGGGGAAATTGGAGCACCCCTCCACTTT
TRBD1,TRBJ1-2,-,TRBV6-4,CASSVRPTGGANYGYTF,TGTGCCAGCAGTGTCCGCCCGACAGGGGGGGCTAACTATGGCTACACCTTC
-,TRBJ2-7,once,TRBV5-1,CASRRQYEQYF,TGCGCCAGCAGGAGACAGTACGAGCAGTACTTC
TRBD2,TRBJ2-1,-,TRBV6-6,CASISRTSGSDEQFF,TGTGCCAGCATCTCGCGGACTAGCGGGTCAGATGAGCAGTTCTTC
TRBD2,TRBJ2-1,-,TRBV6-6,CASSYSRLAGNEQFF,TGTGCCAGCAGTTACTCCCGACTAGCGGGCAATGAGCAGTTCTTC
-,TRBJ1-1,-,TRBV30,CAWSLGGPEAFF,TGTGCCTGGAGTCTGGGGGGCCCTGAAGCTTTCTTT
-,TRBJ1-2,-,TRBV5-5,CASSPAGRGYTF,TGTGCCAGCAGCCCCGCGGGTAGGGGCTACACCTTC
-,TRBJ2-3,-,TRBV6-5,CASSYAYVPSADTQYF,TGTGCCAGCAGTTACGCCTACGTACCCTCTGCTGATACGCAGTATTTT
-,TRBJ1-5,-,TRBV6-5,CAGQPDSYNQPQHF,TGTGCCGGCCAGCCGGACAGTTACAATCAGCCCCAGCATTTT
-,TRBJ2-7,-,TRBV11-2,CASSPQGSQTQYF,TGTGCCAGCAGCCCCCAGGGTTCCCAAACGCAATACTTC
TRBD2,TRBJ2-3,-,TRBV6-5,CASTSASGSPDTQYF,TGTGCCAGTACCTCGGCTAGCGGGAGCCCAGATACGCAGTATTTT
-,TRBJ1-3,-,TRBV3-1/TRBV3-2,CASSQEGAGNTIYF,TGTGCCAGCAGCCAGGAGGGGGCTGGAAACACCATATATTTT
-,TRBJ2-1,-,TRBV5-1,CASSPGWGDHNEQFF,TGCGCCAGCAGCCCTGGCTGGGGAGACCACAATGAGCAGTTCTTC
TRBD1,TRBJ1-5,-,TRBV5-1,CASSSGQGGQPQHF,TGCGCCAGCAGCTCCGGACAGGGGGGGCAGCCCCAGCATTTT
-,TRBJ1-4,-,TRBV2,CASSDRVPNEKLFF,TGTGCCAGCAGTGACAGGGTTCCAAATGAAAAACTGTTTTTT
-,TRBJ1-1,-,TRBV4-1,CASSQVGGRTEAFF,TGCGCCAGCAGCCAAGTCGGGGGTCGCACTGAAGCTTTCTTT
-,TRBJ1-3,-,TRBV9,CASSIGPGNTIYF,TGTGCCAGCAGCATAGGTCCTGGAAACACCATATATTTT
-,TRBJ1-1,-,TRBV27,CASSLGGREAFF,TGTGCCAGCAGCCTCGGGGGTCGGGAAGCTTTCTTT
TRBD2,TRBJ2-2,-,TRBV2,CASRWTSGDTGELFF,TGTGCCAGCAGATGGACTAGCGGAGACACCGGGGAGCTGTTTTTT